This TCR beta chain emerged from a study of blood T cell repertoires in COVID-19. J lost 4 bases, V lost 2 bases, and 5 bases had no gene match. The length of the CDR3 is 14 residues. CDR1 SGHNT and CDR2 YYREEE come from the germline V gene (reference sequence). Sequencing was performed with immunoSEQ multiplex PCR; in TCRdb, only in-frame clones are kept and a portion is missing. The data show 140,000 or so clones, approximately 85% seen once. The receptor was derived from a woman between 50 and 59 years old with acute COVID-19. Specimen: PBMCs or T cells enriched from blood (not recorded which). The chain recombines TRBV5-4 with TRBJ2-7; 8 bases are shared with TRBD2. The CDR3 sequence: CASSFETGGYEQYF. CDR3 in DNA: TGTGCCAGCAGCTTTGAGACGGGGGGGTACGAGCAGTACTTC.